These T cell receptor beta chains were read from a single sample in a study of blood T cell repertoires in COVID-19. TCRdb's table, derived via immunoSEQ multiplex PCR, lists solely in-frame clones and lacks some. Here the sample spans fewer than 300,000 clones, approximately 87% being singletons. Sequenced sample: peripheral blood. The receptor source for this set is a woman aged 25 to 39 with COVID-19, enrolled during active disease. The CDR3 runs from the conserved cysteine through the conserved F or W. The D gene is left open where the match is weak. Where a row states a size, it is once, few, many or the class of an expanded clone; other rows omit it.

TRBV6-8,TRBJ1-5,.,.,CAIFYRTIQPQHF,TGTGCCATCTTTTATCGGACAATCCAGCCCCAGCATTTT
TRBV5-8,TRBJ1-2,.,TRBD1,CASSLRGRGQRIYTF,TGTGCCAGCAGCTTGAGGGGAAGGGGGCAGAGGATCTACACCTTC
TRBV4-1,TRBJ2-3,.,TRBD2,CASSWVAGGGTDTQYF,TGCGCCAGCAGCTGGGTAGCGGGGGGCGGCACAGATACGCAGTATTTT
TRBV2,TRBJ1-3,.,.,CASKAGGAGNTIYF,TGTGCCAGCAAAGCCGGCGGAGCTGGAAACACCATATATTTT
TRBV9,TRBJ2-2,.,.,CASSAPHSGNTGELFF,TGTGCCAGCAGCGCCCCCCATAGCGGGAACACCGGGGAGCTGTTTTTT
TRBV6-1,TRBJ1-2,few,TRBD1,CASSEVTGGSYGYTF,TGTGCCAGCAGTGAAGTTACAGGGGGTTCCTATGGCTACACCTTC
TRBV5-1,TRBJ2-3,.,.,CASSLLEGADTQYF,TGCGCCAGCAGCTTGTTAGAGGGGGCAGATACGCAGTATTTT
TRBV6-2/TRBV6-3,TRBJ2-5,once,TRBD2,CASSYGSLAGIQETQYF,TGTGCCAGCAGTTACGGGTCTCTAGCGGGCATCCAAGAGACCCAGTACTTC
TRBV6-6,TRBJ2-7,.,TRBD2,CASTLAGEGAEQYF,TGTGCCAGCACCTTAGCGGGGGAGGGTGCCGAGCAGTACTTC
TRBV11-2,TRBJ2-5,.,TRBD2,CASSLDRGGKETQYF,TGTGCCAGCAGCTTAGATCGGGGGGGCAAAGAGACCCAGTACTTC
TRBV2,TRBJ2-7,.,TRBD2,CASSVWTSGGASVEQYF,TGTGCCAGCAGTGTATGGACTAGCGGGGGGGCCTCCGTCGAGCAGTACTTC
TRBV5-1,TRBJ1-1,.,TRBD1,CASSSIGTEMNTEAFF,TGCGCCAGCAGCTCGATCGGGACAGAGATGAACACTGAAGCTTTCTTT
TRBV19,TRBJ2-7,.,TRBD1,CASSPGTGAVREQYF,TGTGCCAGTAGTCCCGGGACAGGGGCTGTGAGGGAGCAGTACTTC
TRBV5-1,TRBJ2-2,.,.,CASSFSRSDTGELFF,TGCGCCAGCAGCTTCTCTAGATCGGACACCGGGGAGCTGTTTTTT
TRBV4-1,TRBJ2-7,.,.,CASSQNAQVAYEQYF,TGCGCCAGCAGCCAAAACGCACAGGTGGCCTACGAGCAGTACTTC
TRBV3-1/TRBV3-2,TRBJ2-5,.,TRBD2,CASSAGSGGPLGTQYF,TGTGCCAGCTCGGCCGGGAGCGGGGGCCCCTTGGGGACCCAGTACTTC
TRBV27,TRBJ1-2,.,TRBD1,CASSLLGRGHGYTF,TGTGCCAGCAGTTTATTAGGCAGGGGGCATGGCTACACCTTC
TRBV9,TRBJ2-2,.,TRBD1,CASSPSDRANTGELFF,TGTGCCAGCAGCCCCTCGGACAGGGCCAACACCGGGGAGCTGTTTTTT
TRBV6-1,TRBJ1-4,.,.,CASSEASRTNEKLFF,TGTGCCAGCAGTGAAGCATCCCGAACAAATGAAAAACTGTTTTTT
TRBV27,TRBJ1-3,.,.,CASSLERGSTIYF,TGTGCCAGCAGTTTAGAACGCGGAAGCACCATATATTTT
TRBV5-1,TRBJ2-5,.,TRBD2,CASSPGTSGGDGETQYF,TGCGCCAGCAGCCCAGGGACTAGCGGGGGGGACGGGGAGACCCAGTACTTC
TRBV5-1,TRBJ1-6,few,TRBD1,CASSLAGQGALSSYNSPLHF,TGCGCCAGCAGCTTGGCGGGACAGGGGGCCCTAAGTTCCTATAATTCACCCCTCCACTTT
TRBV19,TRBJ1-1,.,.,CASTRGRGNTEAFF,TGTGCCAGTACCAGGGGCAGGGGGAACACTGAAGCTTTCTTT
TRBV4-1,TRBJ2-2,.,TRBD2,CASSSRTSGVATGELFF,TGCGCCAGCAGCTCCCGGACTAGCGGGGTTGCCACCGGGGAGCTGTTTTTT
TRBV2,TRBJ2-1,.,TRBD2,CASRGGLGMNEQFF,TGTGCCAGCAGGGGGGGACTAGGTATGAATGAGCAGTTCTTC
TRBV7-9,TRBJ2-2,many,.,CASWGEDTGELFF,TGTGCCAGTTGGGGGGAGGACACCGGGGAGCTGTTTTTT
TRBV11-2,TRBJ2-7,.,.,CASSPPGLTVGEQYF,TGTGCCAGCAGCCCCCCGGGACTGACGGTGGGGGAGCAGTACTTC
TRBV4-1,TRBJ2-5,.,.,CASSQDSQTQYF,TGCGCCAGCAGCCAAGACTCCCAGACCCAGTACTTC
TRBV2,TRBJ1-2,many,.,CASSAAGGLSGYTF,TGTGCCAGCAGCGCTGCCGGGGGATTAAGCGGCTACACCTTC
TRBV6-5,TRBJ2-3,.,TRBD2,CASSFPGLADTQYF,TGTGCCAGCAGCTTTCCGGGACTAGCAGATACGCAGTATTTT
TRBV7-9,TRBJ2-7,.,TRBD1,CASSSPTGVLDKQYF,TGTGCCAGCAGCTCCCCGACAGGGGTCTTAGACAAGCAGTACTTC
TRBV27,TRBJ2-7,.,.,CASSLTGVNYEQYF,TGTGCCAGCAGTTTGACGGGGGTGAACTACGAGCAGTACTTC
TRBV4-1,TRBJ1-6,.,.,CASSQELGWNSPLHF,TGCGCCAGCAGCCAAGAGCTGGGCTGGAATTCACCCCTCCACTTT